This T cell receptor (beta chain) is from a study of blood T cell repertoires in COVID-19. Across the study: Spain, Italy and the United States supplied samples that represented acute and convalescent COVID-19.

In Seattle, patients joined the study during active infection and were tracked longitudinally. The CDR3 extends over 13 amino acids. Trimming removed 1 base from V and 12 bases from J, with 15 bases in between. The germline CDR1 and CDR2 sequences are SGHAT and FQNNGV. This clone was counted a few times. Original analysis: Amplification of reference gene primers was used by the study to estimate nucleated cell counts. The repertoire was sequenced with immunoSEQ multiplex PCR; TCRdb's copy has only in-frame clones and lacks some. V, J and clone size were drawn from that table, and D and trimming were deduced from the DNA. The repertoire has approximately 150,000 clones, approximately 80% of them found once; the top ten carry around 8.9%.

This clonotype was obtained from a woman older than 75 with COVID-19, enrolled during active disease. The sequenced sample consisted of peripheral blood. The rearrangement links TRBV11-2 to TRBJ1-1, with a tentative D call TRBD1 (5 bases). This CDR3 is CASSLVPGGGTFF. In DNA, the CDR3 is TGTGCCAGCAGCTTAGTTCCAGGCGGGGGGACTTTCTTT.